This T cell receptor beta chain derives from a study of cytomegalovirus exposure and HLA in healthy donors. The V and J ends lost 4 bases and 1 base, in that order; junction bases with no gene match: 6. There are 16 residues in the CDR3. PCR amplification relied on 60 Vbeta primers (plus 13 Jbeta primers). TCRdb's table, derived via immunoSEQ multiplex PCR, lists solely in-frame clones and lacks some. The table lists roughly 58,000 clones, with roughly 9.6% in the top ten. Regarding this clone: Its cognate antigen is unknown.

Study results and caveats: Confirmation in vitro established that a few CMV-associated chains were specific for CMV antigens. Several V segments, TRBV6-2 and TRBV6-3 among them, could not be told apart and were dropped. Among CMV-associated TCR beta chains, most appeared HLA-restricted in a later analysis.

The V call is TRBV23-1, the J call TRBJ2-3; 9 nucleotides line up with TRBD1. TRBV23-1 is noted as an ORF with a role that remains uncertain. The source material was PBMCs. This TCR derives from a woman aged 45-60 years in good health and CMV-seropositive. CDR3 nucleotides: TGCGCCAGCAGTCTCCGCCGGGACAGGGGCACAGATACGCAGTATTTT. Translating it yields CASSLRRDRGTDTQYF.